Each of the 30 T cell receptor beta chains below was sequenced from the same sample in a study of OX40 agonist ivuxolimab in advanced cancers. Sequencing was performed with immunoSEQ multiplex PCR; in TCRdb, only in-frame clones are kept and a portion is missing. The profile covers 36,000 or so clones, with 65% to 80% appearing a single time and roughly 10% taken by the ten largest. The specimen comprised CD4+ or CD8+ T cells sorted from blood, sampled in a trial of the OX40 agonist ivuxolimab. The receptors shown here come from an adult with an advanced solid tumor such as melanoma, head and neck, liver or kidney cancer.

In this sample, this clone turned up a few times. J is TRBJ1-5 and V is TRBV9; TRBD1 matches at 12 bases. V trimming: 1 base; J trimming: 5 bases; junction bases outside the gene matches: 4. CDR1 is SGDLS, CDR2 YYNGEE, per germline. The CDR3 is made up of 16 amino acids. CDR3 loop: CASSVLGTGGHQPQHF. CDR3 DNA: TGTGCCAGCAGCGTATTAGGGACAGGGGGCCATCAGCCCCAGCATTTT.

The V gene is TRBV5-1, the J gene TRBJ2-5; TRBD2 matches 10 bases. Trimming cost V 6 bases and J 5 bases; bases outside gene matches: 4. The CDR3 is 13 residues long. Germline V gene sequence: CDR1 SGHRS, CDR2 YFSETQ. DNA for the CDR3: TGCGCCAGCACAGCGGGGGGGCCGGAGACCCAGTACTTC. Translating it yields CASTAGGPETQYF.

This clone has more than one count but fewer than ten. The chain combines TRBV6-1 with TRBJ2-3; possible D gene TRBD2, 5 bases. The CDR3 consists of 17 residues. V was trimmed by 4 bases and J by 1 base, leaving 18 bases between them. CDR1 and CDR2 from the germline V gene are MNHNS and SASEGT. This chain's CDR3 is CASSGFLTSMGTDTQYF. The CDR3 DNA reads as TGTGCCAGCAGTGGATTCCTTACTAGTATGGGCACAGATACGCAGTATTTT.

This clone showed up just once. This chain uses TRBV5-1 with TRBJ1-2; possibly TRBD1 for D (6 bases). Trimming stripped 4 bases from V and 4 bases from J, with 14 bases between. The germline gives CDR1 SGHRS, CDR2 YFSETQ. The CDR3 has 14 amino acids. DNA of the CDR3: TGCGCCAGCAGCCCGGAGGGGGGCGGCTATGGCTACACCTTC. Residues: CASSPEGGGYGYTF.

The chain joins TRBV5-1 to TRBJ2-7, with D perhaps given as TRBD1 or TRBD2 (5 bases each). V lost 0 bases and J lost 2, with 6 bases in between. There are 13 residues in the CDR3. Looked up from germline, CDR1 is SGHRS and CDR2 is YFSETQ. DNA for the CDR3: TGCGCCAGCAGCTTGGGGGGGACCTACGAGCAGTACTTC. It specifies CASSLGGTYEQYF.

The V and J genes are TRBV7-9 and TRBJ1-4; 7 bases fit TRBD1. The CDR3 is 16 amino acids. Germline assignment: CDR1 SEHNR and CDR2 FQNEAQ (reference sequence). J gave up 0 bases and V 4 bases, and 5 bases lay outside the gene matches. CDR3 DNA sequence: TGTGCCAGCAGCTCTGCAGGGGGTTCAACTAATGAAAAACTGTTTTTT. Residues: CASSSAGGSTNEKLFF.

The table lists this clone with a few counts. The gene calls are TRBV9 and TRBJ2-2; D perhaps matches TRBD1 (6 bases). Germline assignment: CDR1 SGDLS and CDR2 YYNGEE. With 1 base removed from V and 0 bases from J, the gap between germline ends came to 13 bases. The CDR3 covers 17 residues. This CDR3 is CASSVMGHQANTGELFF. CDR3 coding DNA: TGTGCCAGCAGCGTAATGGGACACCAGGCGAACACCGGGGAGCTGTTTTTT.

This chain links TRBV5-6 with TRBJ2-7, with unresolved D. The CDR3 runs 15 residues. Germline CDR1 reads SGHDT; CDR2 reads YYEEEE. Between the trimmed V and J ends, which lost 6 bases and 6 bases, there was a span of 22 bases. The CDR3 sequence is CASTEYLTVYGEQYF. CDR3 DNA: TGTGCCAGCACCGAGTATCTGACTGTTTATGGCGAGCAGTACTTC.

The V gene is TRBV28, the J gene TRBJ1-4; 11 bases are shared with TRBD1. The J segment lost 8 bases and the V segment lost 4 bases, leaving 15 bases of the junction unmatched. The CDR3 runs to 18 residues. CDR1 is MDHEN, CDR2 SYDVKM, per germline. CDR3 in amino acids: CASSSPSDRGRNEEKLFF. As DNA, the CDR3 is TGTGCCAGCAGTTCACCTTCGGACAGGGGGCGAAATGAAGAAAAACTGTTTTTT.

The rearrangement joins TRBV5-1 to TRBJ2-7; D is possibly TRBD2 (5 bases). V lost 5 bases, J lost 4 bases, and 10 bases lay in between. The CDR3 loop spans 12 amino acids. In germline, CDR1 is SGHRS, CDR2 YFSETQ. DNA for the CDR3: TGCGCCAGCAGTTCACTAGGGTACGAGCAGTACTTC. This sequence encodes CASSSLGYEQYF.

CDR3 residues: CASSLPLGNSPLHF. CDR3 DNA sequence: TGTGCCAGCAGCTTACCATTAGGGAATTCACCCCTCCACTTT. The V gene is TRBV7-9, the J gene TRBJ1-6, with unresolved D. V lost 2 bases to trimming and J lost 7 bases, with 9 bases between them. The CDR3 totals 14 residues. CDR1 SEHNR and CDR2 FQNEAQ come from the germline V gene (reference sequence).

The CDR3 loop is CAIRDTGVDEQYF. In DNA, the CDR3 is TGTGCCATCAGAGATACAGGGGTCGACGAGCAGTACTTC. This chain connects TRBV10-3 to TRBJ2-5, with 7 nucleotides matching TRBD1. Judging by the DNA end, TRBJ2-7 fits better; the J call may be wrong. The CDR3 totals 13 residues. Germline-derived CDR1 and CDR2 are ENHRY and SYGVKD.

This clone was detected a few times. The rearrangement uses TRBV7-1 and TRBJ2-7, with D perhaps assigned TRBD1 or TRBD2 (5 bases each). TRBV7-1 is sorted into the ORF group, with uncertain function. Between the trimmed V and J ends, which lost 5 bases and 6 bases, there was a span of 23 bases. This CDR3 has 16 amino acids. CDR3 DNA: TGTGCCAGCAGCGACCAGGGAGTGGGAGTCTTGAGCGAGCAGTACTTC. Protein sequence: CASSDQGVGVLSEQYF.

The rearrangement uses TRBV6-5 and TRBJ1-6; a weak D match, TRBD1 (5 bases). V lost 0 bases to trimming and J lost 8 bases, with 11 bases between them. Germline values: CDR1 MNHEY, CDR2 SVGAGI. The CDR3 loop spans 15 amino acids. CDR3 nucleotides: TGTGCCAGCAGTTACTCTTCAGGGATGGATTCACCCCTCCACTTT. Its protein product is CASSYSSGMDSPLHF.

This chain links TRBV5-1 with TRBJ1-6; 10 positions agree with TRBD1. V shed 1 base and J 7 bases; nucleotides not matched to a gene: 8. Germline-derived CDR1 and CDR2 are SGHRS and YFSETQ. The CDR3 consists of 17 residues. The CDR3, as DNA: TGCGCCAGCAGCTTGAAAGGACAGGGGGTTTCAAATTCACCCCTCCACTTT. Its protein is CASSLKGQGVSNSPLHF.

This rearrangement joins TRBV6-6 to TRBJ1-1; 8 positions match TRBD1. Trimming cost V 8 bases and J 1 base; bases outside gene matches: 6. The CDR3 is 14 residues long. Germline assignment: CDR1 MNHNY and CDR2 SVGAGI (reference sequence). CDR3 DNA: TGTGCCAGCTCTTACAGGGGGGAGAACACTGAAGCTTTCTTT. It encodes CASSYRGENTEAFF.

The V gene is TRBV5-4, the J gene TRBJ2-1; 8 nucleotides align to TRBD2. Germline CDR1 SGHNT, CDR2 YYREEE (reference sequence). CDR3 length: 16 amino acids. The ends lost 4 bases at V and 3 bases at J; junction bases unmatched: 9. The CDR3 bases are TGTGCCAGCAGCCCCCCCGGCCTAGCGGGCTACAATGAGCAGTTCTTC. Its protein product is CASSPPGLAGYNEQFF.

The chain joins TRBV30 to TRBJ1-3; D is unresolved. The CDR3 spans 14 residues. The germline CDR1 and CDR2 sequences are GTSNPN and SVGIG (reference sequence). Trimming stripped 5 bases from V and 0 bases from J, with 11 bases between. The DNA of the CDR3 is TGTGCCTGGCTCCTGGGCCGCTCTGGAAACACCATATATTTT. This codes for CAWLLGRSGNTIYF.

V is TRBV5-1 and J is TRBJ1-2; 8 bases match TRBD1. CDR1 and CDR2 from the germline V gene are SGHRS and YFSETQ. After removal of 0 bases from V and 4 bases from J, the junction contained 2 bases not matched to a gene. This CDR3 region has 14 residues. CDR3 region: CASSLVDRVYGYTF. As DNA, the CDR3 is TGCGCCAGCAGCTTGGTGGACAGGGTCTATGGCTACACCTTC.

The chain is built from TRBV10-2 and TRBJ1-3, with TRBD1 as a possible D gene (5 bases). Trimming took 3 bases from V and 1 from J, leaving 13 bases between them. CDR1 WSHSY and CDR2 SAAADI come from the germline V gene. This CDR3 is built from 16 residues. The CDR3 spells CASSEGAPISGNTIYF. The CDR3 DNA sequence: TGCGCCAGCAGTGAAGGGGCCCCGATATCTGGAAACACCATATATTTT.

The rearrangement joins TRBV10-3 to TRBJ2-7; 11 bases map to TRBD1. CDR3 length equals 16 residues. The J segment lost 4 bases and the V segment lost 0 bases, leaving 5 bases of the junction unmatched. The germline CDR1 and CDR2 sequences are ENHRY and SYGVKD. The CDR3 DNA follows: TGTGCCATCAGTGAGTCGGGGACAGGGGGAAATTACGAGCAGTACTTC. It specifies CAISESGTGGNYEQYF.

This sequence joins TRBV5-5 and TRBJ2-1; no firm D call. CDR3 length: 12 amino acids. From germline, CDR1 is SGHKS and CDR2 YYEKEE (reference sequence). V lost 0 bases, J lost 10 bases, and 8 bases lay in between. CDR3 residues: CASSLALGEQFF. The CDR3 region has the DNA TGTGCCAGCAGCTTGGCTCTGGGGGAGCAGTTCTTC.

The chain employs TRBV7-9 and TRBJ1-1; unclear D gene. V was cut by 5 bases and J by 5 bases, with 9 bases left in between. The CDR3 is 12 residues long. The germline CDR1 and CDR2 sequences are SEHNR and FQNEAQ (reference sequence). CDR3 amino acids: CASSPVVTEAFF. CDR3 coding DNA: TGTGCCAGCAGCCCAGTAGTAACTGAAGCTTTCTTT.

The chain links TRBV6-5 to TRBJ1-1; D is unclear. The V gene's germline CDR1 is MNHEY and CDR2 SVGAGI. V was clipped by 5 bases and J by 1 base, with 11 bases between them. The CDR3 spans 14 residues. The DNA of the CDR3 is TGTGCCAGCAGTCGACCAGGCTGGAACACTGAAGCTTTCTTT. Its translation is CASSRPGWNTEAFF.

The table lists this clone with a few counts. The V call is TRBV29-1, the J call TRBJ2-7; 12 nucleotides match TRBD2. The V gene end was trimmed by 4 bases and the J gene end by 3 bases; junction bases not matched to a gene: 7. Germline-derived CDR1 and CDR2 are SQVTM and ANQGSEA. CDR3 length: 15 amino acids. CDR3 region: CSVGGLAGTHYEQYF. As DNA, the CDR3 is TGCAGCGTTGGTGGACTAGCGGGGACCCACTACGAGCAGTACTTC.

This clone is medium-sized (0.01 to 0.1%) by share. The chain uses TRBV19 and TRBJ1-5; 8 positions agree with TRBD1. The CDR3 is 15 amino acids. Germline V gives CDR1 LNHDA, CDR2 SQIVND (reference sequence). J gave up 2 bases and V 3 bases, and 3 bases lay outside the gene matches. The chain's CDR3 is CASSITRGRNQPQHF. The CDR3, as DNA: TGTGCCAGTAGTATCACCAGGGGGCGCAATCAGCCCCAGCATTTT.

V gene TRBV2 combines with J gene TRBJ2-7, with unresolved D. V gave up 4 bases and J gave up 2 bases, with 12 bases separating them. This CDR3 has 14 residues. Per the germline V gene, CDR1 is SNHLY and CDR2 is FYNNEI. The CDR3 loop is CASSVQSTTYEQYF. CDR3 bases: TGTGCCAGCAGTGTTCAGTCTACAACCTACGAGCAGTACTTC.

The rearrangement links TRBV15 to TRBJ2-1; 9 nucleotides match TRBD1. Germline assignment: CDR1 LNHNV and CDR2 YYDKDF (reference sequence). V gave up 1 base and J gave up 7 bases; unmatched junction bases: 8. This CDR3 contains 16 residues. The CDR3 loop is CATSRGRTGERNEQFF. The CDR3 DNA sequence: TGTGCCACCAGCAGAGGGCGGACAGGGGAGAGGAATGAGCAGTTCTTC.

This clone was recorded a few times. This chain links TRBV7-9 with TRBJ1-2, with D possibly TRBD1 on 6 matching bases. Trimming left V 1 base short and J 6 bases short, with 15 bases between. This CDR3 is built from 15 residues. Germline CDR1 reads SEHNR; CDR2 reads FQNEAQ (reference sequence). The CDR3 DNA reads as TGTGCCAGCAGCTTAGTACTCCCAGGGGATGATGGCTACACCTTC. Protein product: CASSLVLPGDDGYTF.

The J gene is TRBJ2-5, the V gene TRBV5-5; maybe TRBD1 (5 bases). The CDR3 is made up of 14 amino acids. Per the germline V gene, CDR1 is SGHKS and CDR2 is YYEKEE (reference sequence). V was clipped by 0 bases and J by 0 bases, with 6 bases between them. This chain's CDR3 is CASSLEGYQETQYF. CDR3 bases: TGTGCCAGCAGCTTGGAGGGGTACCAAGAGACCCAGTACTTC.